The entry that follows covers one TCR beta chain sequence. This specimen belongs to a study of blood T cell repertoires in COVID-19. Using immunoSEQ multiplex PCR, the repertoire was profiled, and TCRdb retains in-frame clones only, with some absent. The data hold roughly 60,000 clones, with 78% observed a single time. The V and J ends lost 5 bases and 8 bases respectively, with 16 bases between them. The CDR3 totals 15 residues. The germline V gene encodes CDR1 SGHVS and CDR2 FQNEAQ. The rearrangement uses TRBV7-8 and TRBJ1-6; D possibly corresponds to TRBD1 (6 bases). The receptor's source is a human donor in a cohort sampled during active COVID-19. Material for sequencing was peripheral blood. CDR3 amino acids: CASSRVRGSDSPLHF. The CDR3 nucleotides read TGTGCCAGCAGCCGCGTCAGGGGATCGGATTCACCCCTCCACTTT.